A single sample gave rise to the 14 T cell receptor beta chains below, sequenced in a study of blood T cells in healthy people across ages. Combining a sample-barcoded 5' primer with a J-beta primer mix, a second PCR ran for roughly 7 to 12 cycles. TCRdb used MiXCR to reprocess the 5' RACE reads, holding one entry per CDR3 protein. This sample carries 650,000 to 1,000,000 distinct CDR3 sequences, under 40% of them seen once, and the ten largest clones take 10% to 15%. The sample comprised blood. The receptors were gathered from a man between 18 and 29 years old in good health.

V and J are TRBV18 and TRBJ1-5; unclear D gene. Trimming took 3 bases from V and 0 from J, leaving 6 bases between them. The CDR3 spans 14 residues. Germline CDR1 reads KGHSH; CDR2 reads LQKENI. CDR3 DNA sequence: TGTGCCAGCTCACCCATAGATAGCAATCAGCCCCAGCATTTT. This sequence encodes CASSPIDSNQPQHF.

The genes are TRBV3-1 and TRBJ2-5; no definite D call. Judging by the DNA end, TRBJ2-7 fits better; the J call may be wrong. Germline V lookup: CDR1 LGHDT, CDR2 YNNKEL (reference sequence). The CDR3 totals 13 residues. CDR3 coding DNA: TGTGCCAGCAGTTCAGGCTGGGCCTACGAGCAGTACTTC. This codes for CASSSGWAYEQYF.

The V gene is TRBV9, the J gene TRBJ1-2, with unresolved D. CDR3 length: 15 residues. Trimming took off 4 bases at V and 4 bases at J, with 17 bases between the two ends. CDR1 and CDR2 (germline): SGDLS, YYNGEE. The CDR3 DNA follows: TGTGCCAGCAGCCTAACGACGGGTACTCTCTATGGCTACACCTTC. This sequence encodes CASSLTTGTLYGYTF.

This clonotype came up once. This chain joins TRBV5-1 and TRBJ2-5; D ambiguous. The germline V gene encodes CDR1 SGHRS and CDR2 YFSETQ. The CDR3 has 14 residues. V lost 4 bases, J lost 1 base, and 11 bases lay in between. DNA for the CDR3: TGCGCCAGCAGCGTGTCGCACAGCCAAGAGACCCAGTACTTC. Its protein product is CASSVSHSQETQYF.

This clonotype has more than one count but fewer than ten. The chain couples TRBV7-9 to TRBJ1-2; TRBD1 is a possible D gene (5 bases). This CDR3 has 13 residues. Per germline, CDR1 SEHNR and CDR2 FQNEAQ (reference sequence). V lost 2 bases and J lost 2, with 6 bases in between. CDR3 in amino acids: CASSLKGNYGYTF. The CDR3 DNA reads TGTGCCAGCAGCTTAAAGGGGAACTATGGCTACACCTTC.

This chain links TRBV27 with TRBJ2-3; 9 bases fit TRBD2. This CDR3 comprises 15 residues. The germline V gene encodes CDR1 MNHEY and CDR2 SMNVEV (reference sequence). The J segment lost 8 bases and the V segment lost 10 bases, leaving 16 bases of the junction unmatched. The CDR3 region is CATLSLAGDPGTQYF. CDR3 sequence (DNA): TGTGCCACCCTATCATTAGCGGGGGATCCTGGTACGCAGTATTTT.

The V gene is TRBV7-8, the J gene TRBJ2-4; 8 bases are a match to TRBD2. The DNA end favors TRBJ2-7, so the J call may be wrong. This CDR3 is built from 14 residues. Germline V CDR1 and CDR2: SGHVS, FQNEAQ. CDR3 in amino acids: CASSSGLERYEQYF. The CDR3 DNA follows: TGTGCCAGCAGCTCGGGACTAGAACGCTACGAGCAGTACTTC.

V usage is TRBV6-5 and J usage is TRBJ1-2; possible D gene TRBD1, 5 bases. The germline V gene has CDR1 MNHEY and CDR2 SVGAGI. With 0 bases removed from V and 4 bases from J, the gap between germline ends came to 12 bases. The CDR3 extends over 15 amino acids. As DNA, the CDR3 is TGTGCCAGCAGTTACTCCCTGGGGCGAGGCTATGGCTACACCTTC. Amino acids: CASSYSLGRGYGYTF.

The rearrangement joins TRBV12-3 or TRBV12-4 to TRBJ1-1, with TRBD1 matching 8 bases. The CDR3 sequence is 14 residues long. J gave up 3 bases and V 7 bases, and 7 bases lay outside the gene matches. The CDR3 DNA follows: TGTGCCAGCACTCTTAAGACAGGGGACACTGAAGCTTTCTTT. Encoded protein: CASTLKTGDTEAFF.

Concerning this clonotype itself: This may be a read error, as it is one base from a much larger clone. Written as DNA, the CDR3 is TGTGCCAGCAGTCTCCGGACAGGGGTCCCCGACGAGCAGTACTTC. Translation gives CASSLRTGVPDEQYF. V gene TRBV12-3 or TRBV12-4 combines with J gene TRBJ2-7; TRBD1 matches at 9 bases. V was clipped by 5 bases and J by 5 bases; unmatched bases: 10. The CDR3 length is 15 residues.

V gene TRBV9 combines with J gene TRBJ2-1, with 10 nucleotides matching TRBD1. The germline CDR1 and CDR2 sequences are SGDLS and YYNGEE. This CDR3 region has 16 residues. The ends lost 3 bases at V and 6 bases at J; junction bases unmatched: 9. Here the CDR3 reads CASSEHDRGQGNEQFF. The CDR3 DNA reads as TGTGCCAGCAGCGAACACGACAGGGGGCAGGGCAATGAGCAGTTCTTC.

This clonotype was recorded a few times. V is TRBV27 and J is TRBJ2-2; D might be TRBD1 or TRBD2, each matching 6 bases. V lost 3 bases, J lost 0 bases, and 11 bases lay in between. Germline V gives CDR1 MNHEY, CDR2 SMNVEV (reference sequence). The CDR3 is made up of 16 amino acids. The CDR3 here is CASSFGGRANTGELFF. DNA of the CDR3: TGTGCCAGCAGTTTTGGGGGGCGGGCGAACACCGGGGAGCTGTTTTTT.

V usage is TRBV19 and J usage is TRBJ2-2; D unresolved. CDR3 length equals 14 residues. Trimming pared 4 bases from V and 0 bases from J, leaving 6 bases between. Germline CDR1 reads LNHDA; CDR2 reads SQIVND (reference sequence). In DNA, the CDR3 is TGTGCCAGTAGTACACGACCGAACACCGGGGAGCTGTTTTTT. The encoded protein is CASSTRPNTGELFF.

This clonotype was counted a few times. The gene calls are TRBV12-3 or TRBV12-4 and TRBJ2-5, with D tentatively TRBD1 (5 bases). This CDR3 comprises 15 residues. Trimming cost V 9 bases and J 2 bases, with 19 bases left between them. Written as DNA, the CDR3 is TGTGCCAGTCTGCGCCAGGGCAGTTTTCAAGAGACCCAGTACTTC. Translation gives CASLRQGSFQETQYF.